The clone carrying this T cell receptor (beta chain) was counted a few times. Combining a sample-barcoded 5' primer with a J-beta primer mix, a second PCR ran for about 6 to 12 cycles. Every cDNA was tagged by a template-switch adaptor with 12 random nucleotides. TCRdb processed the 5' RACE reads anew with MiXCR; each CDR3 protein has one entry. The sample holds 700,000 to 850,000 distinct CDR3 sequences, 35% to 40% seen once. The CDR3 consists of 17 residues. V lost 6 bases to trimming and J lost 0 bases; unmatched junction nucleotides: 6. The data were taken from a study of blood T cells in healthy people across ages.

The chain links TRBV12-3 or TRBV12-4 to TRBJ1-4, with 11 bases matching TRBD1. Sequenced material: blood. The TCR comes from a man aged 18 to 29 in good health. CDR3: CASRARTGGATNEKLFF. The DNA of the CDR3 is TGTGCCAGCAGGGCCCGGACAGGGGGCGCAACTAATGAAAAACTGTTTTTT.